What follows describes a single TCR beta chain. Its antigen is unidentified. TCR beta VDJ combinations and CDR3 sequences were profiled from genomic DNA. One entry per CDR3 protein results from TCRdb running MiXCR on the reads. The sample has about 190,000 distinct CDR3 sequences; roughly half are singletons. This entry comes from a study of CD8+CD57+ T cells in acquired aplastic anemia. On the study more broadly: Isolated CD4+ and CD8+ cells, once sorted, yielded DNA averaging around 2.9 ug.

Regarding the study as a whole: A set of twenty-nine CD8+ CDR3 sequences was shared between patients and controls, and these sequences appeared highly expressed in patients.

Those patients picked for sequencing had displayed CD8+CD57+ cell expansion on flow cytometry. After removal of 5 bases from V and 3 bases from J, the junction contained 8 bases not matched to a gene. Germline V gene data show CDR1 as SQVTM and CDR2 as ANQGSEA. The CDR3 consists of 15 residues. Sequences were obtained from sorted CD4+, CD8+, or CD8+CD57+ T cells (not recorded which) from PBMCs. V usage is TRBV29-1 and J usage is TRBJ1-2; 11 positions agree with TRBD1. This clonotype was obtained from a human donor with aplastic anemia. CDR3 nucleotide sequence: TGCAGCGTTCTTACACTGGGACAGGGGGACTATGGCTACACCTTC. As protein: CSVLTLGQGDYGYTF.